This T cell receptor beta chain was identified during a study of cytomegalovirus exposure and HLA in healthy donors. Study-wide background: Of some 410 genotyped donors, roughly 81% grouped in the Caucasian-associated ancestry cluster.

This CDR3 is built from 14 residues. V was trimmed by 0 bases and J by 1 base, leaving 7 bases between them. Germline V gives CDR1 LGHNA, CDR2 YSLEER. Points from the study as a whole: Excluded: some indistinguishable V segments such as TRBV6-2 and TRBV6-3. More clonal expansion characterized HLA-associated TCR beta chains than equally common others in a later analysis. A later analysis linked 15,000 to 20,000 TCR beta sequences to HLA alleles at 0.05 false discovery rate.

It was with 60 Vbeta and 13 Jbeta primers that the PCR ran. The method was immunoSEQ multiplex PCR; TCRdb's version includes in-frame clones alone and lacks a portion of them. The sample records some 61,000 clones, 81% being singletons. As to this clone: As yet, its antigen is unknown.

Sequencing used PBMCs. The clonotype was recovered from a human donor in good health. This chain connects TRBV4-3 to TRBJ2-7, with D perhaps matching TRBD1 (5 bases). For the CDR3, the DNA is TGCGCCAGCAGCCAAGACCAGGGATCCTACGAGCAGTACTTC. The encoded protein is CASSQDQGSYEQYF.